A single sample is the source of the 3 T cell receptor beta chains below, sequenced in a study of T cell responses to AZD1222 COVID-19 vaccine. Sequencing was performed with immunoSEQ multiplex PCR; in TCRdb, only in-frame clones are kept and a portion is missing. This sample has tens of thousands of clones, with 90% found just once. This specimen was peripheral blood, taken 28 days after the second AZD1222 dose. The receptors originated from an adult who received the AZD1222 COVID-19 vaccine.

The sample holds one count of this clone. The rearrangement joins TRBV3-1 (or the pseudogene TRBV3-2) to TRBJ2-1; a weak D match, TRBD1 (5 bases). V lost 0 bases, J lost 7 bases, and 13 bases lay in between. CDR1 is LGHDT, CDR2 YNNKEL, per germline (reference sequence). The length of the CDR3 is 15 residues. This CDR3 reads CASSQDRTGFNEQFF. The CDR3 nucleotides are TGTGCCAGCAGCCAAGATAGAACAGGATTTAATGAGCAGTTCTTC.

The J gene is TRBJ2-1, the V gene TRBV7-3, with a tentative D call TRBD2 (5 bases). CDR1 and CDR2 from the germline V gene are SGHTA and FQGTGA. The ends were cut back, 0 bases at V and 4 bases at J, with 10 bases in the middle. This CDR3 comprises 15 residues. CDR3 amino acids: CASSLTLEGYNEQFF. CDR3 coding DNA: TGTGCCAGCAGCTTAACGTTAGAGGGATACAATGAGCAGTTCTTC.

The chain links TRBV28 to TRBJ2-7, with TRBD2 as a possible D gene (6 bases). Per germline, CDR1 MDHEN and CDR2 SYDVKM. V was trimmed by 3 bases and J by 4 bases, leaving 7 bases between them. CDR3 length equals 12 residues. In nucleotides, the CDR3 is TGTGCCAGCAGTTTTGCGGGGTACGAGCAGTACTTC. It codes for CASSFAGYEQYF.